Each of the 24 T cell receptor beta chains below was sequenced from the same sample in a study of blood T cell repertoires in COVID-19. Profiling relied on immunoSEQ multiplex PCR, and the TCRdb table lists in-frame clones only, not all of them. The table has over 150,000 clones, 75% to 90% seen once; the top ten hold roughly 6.2%. Material: PBMCs or T cells enriched from blood (not recorded which). The source is a man aged 40-49 years who had recovered from COVID-19.

The chain has TRBV5-1 and TRBJ2-7; 8 positions agree with TRBD2. CDR1 is SGHRS and CDR2 is YFSETQ in the germline V gene. This CDR3 comprises 15 residues. V gave up 5 bases and J gave up 1 base; unmatched junction bases: 8. The CDR3 loop is CASRPSGGISYEQYF. Written as DNA, the CDR3 is TGCGCCAGCAGACCATCGGGGGGGATTTCCTACGAGCAGTACTTC.

This clone was seen once. V gene TRBV18 combines with J gene TRBJ2-3; a possible D gene is TRBD1 (6 bases). CDR1 and CDR2 (germline): KGHSH, LQKENI. V gave up 1 base and J gave up 1 base, with 9 bases separating them. The CDR3 runs 15 residues. The CDR3 protein is CASSPRQAGTDTQYF. The CDR3 DNA follows: TGTGCCAGCTCACCACGACAGGCTGGCACAGATACGCAGTATTTT.

CDR3 protein: CASSRKGVTGNTIYF. CDR3 DNA sequence: TGTGCCAGCAGCAGAAAAGGGGTGACTGGAAACACCATATATTTT. The chain employs TRBV6-5 and TRBJ1-3, with D tentatively TRBD1 (5 bases). V lost 6 bases to trimming and J lost 2 bases, with 14 bases between them. The CDR3 loop spans 15 amino acids. Looked up from germline, CDR1 is MNHEY and CDR2 is SVGAGI.

This clone showed up just a few times. J is TRBJ2-7 and V is TRBV2; 11 nucleotides align to TRBD2. CDR3 size: 18 residues. Germline V gene lookup returns CDR1 SNHLY and CDR2 FYNNEI. Trimming at V came to 1 base and at J to 4 bases, leaving 12 bases not matched to a gene. The CDR3 bases are TGTGCCAGCAGTGAAGAACTAGCGGGGGCCCCGCTGGATTACGAGCAGTACTTC. It translates to CASSEELAGAPLDYEQYF.

V is TRBV19 and J is TRBJ1-1; TRBD1 is a possible D gene (6 bases). The length of the CDR3 is 12 residues. Germline V gene lookup returns CDR1 LNHDA and CDR2 SQIVND (reference sequence). V lost 6 bases, J lost 4 bases, and 9 bases lay in between. This CDR3 reads CASSKTGTEAFF. CDR3 DNA: TGTGCCAGTAGCAAGACAGGCACTGAAGCTTTCTTT.

J is TRBJ2-3 and V is TRBV3-1 (or the pseudogene TRBV3-2); 8 bases are shared with TRBD2. Germline CDR1 is LGHDT and CDR2 is YNNKEL (reference sequence). Germline trimming cut 4 bases from V and 1 base from J; bases unmatched to any gene: 7. The CDR3 has 16 residues. The CDR3 protein is CASSLKAGVGTDTQYF. Here the CDR3 DNA reads TGTGCCAGCAGCCTCAAAGCGGGAGTTGGCACAGATACGCAGTATTTT.

As to this clone: Within the sample, other DNA sequences also encode this same CDR3. The chain joins TRBV5-6 to TRBJ2-7, with 9 bases that match TRBD2. V dropped 4 bases and J dropped 4; count of bases not matched to a gene: 3. The CDR3 totals 13 residues. Germline V gene sequence: CDR1 SGHDT, CDR2 YYEEEE. CDR3: CASSPAGGYEQYF. Here the CDR3 DNA reads TGTGCCAGCAGCCCCGCGGGGGGGTACGAGCAGTACTTC.

V and J are TRBV19 and TRBJ1-4; 8 bases match TRBD1. Germline CDR1 LNHDA, CDR2 SQIVND (reference sequence). The CDR3 covers 17 residues. V lost 5 bases and J lost 0; bases outside the gene matches: 8. The CDR3 region is CASSDPGQVTTNEKLFF. Here the CDR3 DNA reads TGTGCCAGTAGTGACCCGGGACAGGTCACAACTAATGAAAAACTGTTTTTT.

The V gene is TRBV11-2, the J gene TRBJ1-3; D not resolved. V was clipped by 3 bases and J by 6 bases, with 6 bases between them. The germline V gene encodes CDR1 SGHAT and CDR2 FQNNGV. The CDR3 extends over 12 amino acids. CDR3 DNA sequence: TGTGCCAGCAGCTTCGGTGCAAACACCATATATTTT. Translating it yields CASSFGANTIYF.

J is TRBJ2-5 and V is TRBV5-1, with 9 nucleotides matching TRBD1. V lost 4 bases, J lost 4 bases, and 11 bases stayed unmatched. Looked up from germline, CDR1 is SGHRS and CDR2 is YFSETQ. The CDR3 has 16 amino acids. For the CDR3, the DNA is TGCGCCAGCAGCACCACCGGGACAGGGATCCCAGAGACCCAGTACTTC. Its protein product is CASSTTGTGIPETQYF. The whole variable domain, remainder taken from reference TRBV5-1 and TRBJ2-5, is KAGVTQTPRYLIKTRGQQVTLSCSPISGHRSVSWYQQTPGQGLQFLFEYFSETQRNKGNFPGRFSGRQFSNSRSEMNVSTLELGDSALYLCASSTTGTGIPETQYFGPGTRLLVL.

CDR3 nucleotides: TGTGCCAGCAGTTTATCTCAGGGTTCTGGCTACACCTTC. Its protein is CASSLSQGSGYTF. The chain joins TRBV27 to TRBJ1-2, with a weak D call TRBD1 (5 bases). This CDR3 is 13 amino acids long. Germline CDR1 MNHEY, CDR2 SMNVEV (reference sequence). Trimming removed 0 bases from V and 7 bases from J, with 9 bases in between.

This clone came up many times. The rearrangement uses TRBV7-9 and TRBJ2-7; TRBD2 is a possible D gene (5 bases). V lost 5 bases, J lost 4 bases, and 12 bases lay in between. CDR1 is SEHNR, CDR2 FQNEAQ, per germline (reference sequence). The CDR3 loop spans 13 amino acids. Here the CDR3 reads CASSKEREYEQYF. CDR3 nucleotide sequence: TGTGCCAGCAGCAAGGAGAGGGAATACGAGCAGTACTTC.

This clone was seen repeatedly, ten times or more. The CDR3 coding sequence is TGTGCCAGCCTACCTTTAACAGGGGTTGGTACTGAAGCTTTCTTT. This translates into CASLPLTGVGTEAFF. The genes are TRBV6-5 and TRBJ1-1, with 7 bases fitting TRBD1. Germline lookup yields CDR1 MNHEY and CDR2 SVGAGI. This CDR3 contains 15 residues. After removal of 8 bases from V and 5 bases from J, the junction contained 14 bases not matched to a gene.

The rearrangement links TRBV28 to TRBJ1-2; D unclear. CDR1 and CDR2 (germline): MDHEN, SYDVKM. Trimming removed 2 bases from V and 2 bases from J, with 15 bases in between. The CDR3 length is 16 residues. This CDR3 reads CASSLTVRGTNYGYTF. In DNA, the CDR3 is TGTGCCAGCAGTTTAACCGTCCGGGGAACCAACTATGGCTACACCTTC.

This chain uses TRBV10-3 with TRBJ2-7; D gene unclear. CDR3 length equals 12 residues. V lost 2 bases and J 1 base, leaving 3 bases between the germline ends. Germline CDR1 and CDR2: ENHRY and SYGVKD. CDR3 sequence: CAISETSYEQYF. DNA of the CDR3: TGTGCCATCAGTGAGACTTCCTACGAGCAGTACTTC.

CDR3 residues: CASSTPGQGTYEQYF. CDR3 bases: TGTGCCAGCAGCACACCCGGGCAGGGGACCTACGAGCAGTACTTC. V is TRBV11-2 and J is TRBJ2-7; the D gene is possibly TRBD1 (6 bases). V lost 5 bases and J 2 bases, leaving 16 bases between the germline ends. Germline V gene sequence: CDR1 SGHAT, CDR2 FQNNGV. The CDR3 contains 15 residues.

V and J are TRBV7-9 and TRBJ1-1, with D perhaps TRBD1 (6 bases). Trimming pared 3 bases from V and 7 bases from J, leaving 21 bases between. This CDR3 contains 16 residues. In germline, CDR1 is SEHNR, CDR2 FQNEAQ (reference sequence). The CDR3 DNA reads TGTGCCAGCAGCTTGAATGGCGGACAGATACCGTTTGAAGCTTTCTTT. It yields the protein CASSLNGGQIPFEAFF.

This clone was detected once. The V and J genes are TRBV19 and TRBJ1-6; D gene ambiguous. V lost 7 bases to trimming and J lost 9 bases, with 16 bases between them. Germline V gene data show CDR1 as LNHDA and CDR2 as SQIVND (reference sequence). The CDR3 is 14 amino acids. The CDR3 coding sequence is TGTGCCAGTAAAGTTGGGCAGGTGGGTTCACCCCTCCACTTT. This translates into CASKVGQVGSPLHF.

The chain combines TRBV7-9 with TRBJ1-2; D gene uncertain. The V gene's germline CDR1 is SEHNR and CDR2 FQNEAQ (reference sequence). CDR3 length equals 16 residues. Deletions cut 1 base from V and 1 base from J, with 13 bases between. The CDR3 DNA sequence: TGTGCCAGCAGCTTAGGGATTGGAACAGTTAACTATGGCTACACCTTC. Translation: CASSLGIGTVNYGYTF.

This clone was detected only once. The chain employs TRBV12-3 or TRBV12-4 and TRBJ1-2; D perhaps matches TRBD1 (5 bases). V lost 6 bases to trimming and J lost 6 bases, with 14 bases between them. This CDR3 spans 13 amino acids. As DNA, the CDR3 is TGTGCCAGCAGGGAGCGGGGGAGAGATGGCTACACCTTC. Its protein product is CASRERGRDGYTF.

The chain recombines TRBV14 with TRBJ1-2; D not resolved. Germline loops: CDR1 SGHDN, CDR2 FVKESK. V lost 0 bases and J 2 bases, leaving 7 bases between the germline ends. CDR3 length equals 14 residues. The CDR3 bases are TGTGCCAGCAGCCAAGATGCTAGAAACTATGGCTACACCTTC. It translates to CASSQDARNYGYTF.

This clone was detected once. The chain is built from TRBV5-1 and TRBJ1-4; 10 nucleotides align to TRBD1. Germline assignment: CDR1 SGHRS and CDR2 YFSETQ. The CDR3 sequence is 13 residues long. The V and J ends lost 5 bases and 8 bases, in that order; junction bases with no gene match: 3. DNA of the CDR3: TGCGCCAGCAGAGGGACAGGGGAAGAAAAACTGTTTTTT. It translates to CASRGTGEEKLFF.

The rearrangement uses TRBV2 and TRBJ1-5; 9 bases agree with TRBD1. The CDR3 runs 16 residues. Germline V CDR1 and CDR2: SNHLY, FYNNEI. Losses at the gene ends were 4 bases for V and 4 bases for J; bases not matched to a gene: 8. The CDR3 here is CASSASGQGGNQPQHF. The CDR3 DNA reads as TGTGCCAGCAGTGCCTCGGGACAGGGCGGGAATCAGCCCCAGCATTTT.

This clone occurred once. The V and J genes are TRBV3-1 (or the pseudogene TRBV3-2) and TRBJ2-1, with D perhaps TRBD1 (6 bases). Germline lookup yields CDR1 LGHDT and CDR2 YNNKEL (reference sequence). V was clipped by 0 bases and J by 1 base, with 13 bases between them. The length of the CDR3 is 17 residues. The chain's CDR3 is CASSQEWGPLSYNEQFF. The CDR3 DNA is TGTGCCAGCAGCCAAGAATGGGGGCCACTATCCTACAATGAGCAGTTCTTC.